The text below deals with one T cell receptor beta chain. These data originate in a study of blood T cell repertoires in COVID-19. At the level of the study: Samples of COVID-19 (acute and convalescent) were obtained from the United States, Italy and Spain. Sample material is recorded as cDNA or gDNA derived from T cells, B-cell-depleted T cells, or PBMCs.

Original methodology: Amplified reference gene primers provided the basis for estimating nucleated cell counts. Sequencing used immunoSEQ multiplex PCR; TCRdb keeps in-frame clones, though not all of them. The DNA was the basis for D and trimming; V, J and clone size are from that table. The profile covers approximately 150,000 clones, with approximately 83% appearing a single time and under 3.5% taken by the ten largest. Trimming stripped 5 bases from V and 4 bases from J, with 11 bases between. Germline V gene data show CDR1 as SEHNR and CDR2 as FQNEAQ (reference sequence). The CDR3 has 13 amino acids.

The clonotype comes from a man between 65 and 85 years old with acute or convalescent COVID-19. Sequenced material: peripheral blood. The chain combines TRBV7-9 with TRBJ2-5; D not certain. In DNA, the CDR3 is TGTGCCAGCAGCGTAGATCCCCTAGAGACCCAGTACTTC. Translating gives CASSVDPLETQYF.